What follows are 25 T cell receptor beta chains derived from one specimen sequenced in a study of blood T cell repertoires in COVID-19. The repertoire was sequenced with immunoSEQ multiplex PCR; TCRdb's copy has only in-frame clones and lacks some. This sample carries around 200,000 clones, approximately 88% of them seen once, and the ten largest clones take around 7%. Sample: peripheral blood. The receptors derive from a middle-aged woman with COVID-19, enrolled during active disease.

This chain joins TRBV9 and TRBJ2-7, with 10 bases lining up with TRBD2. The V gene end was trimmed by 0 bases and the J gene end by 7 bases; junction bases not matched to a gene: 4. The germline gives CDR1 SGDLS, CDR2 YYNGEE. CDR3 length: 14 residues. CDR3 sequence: CASSVGVSGREQYF. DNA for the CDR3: TGTGCCAGCAGCGTAGGTGTTAGCGGGAGGGAGCAGTACTTC.

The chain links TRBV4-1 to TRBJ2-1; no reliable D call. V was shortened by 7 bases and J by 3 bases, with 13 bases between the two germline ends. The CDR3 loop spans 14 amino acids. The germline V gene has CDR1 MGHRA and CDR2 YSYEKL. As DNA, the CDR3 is TGCGCCAGCAACGAGATACTTGGCTACAATGAGCAGTTCTTC. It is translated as CASNEILGYNEQFF.

CDR3 coding DNA: TGTGCCAGCGCCAGGGGTCAGGGCAATCAGCCCCAGCATTTT. Amino acid sequence: CASARGQGNQPQHF. The rearrangement joins TRBV27 to TRBJ1-5, with a tentative D call TRBD1 (6 bases). Germline CDR1 is MNHEY and CDR2 is SMNVEV (reference sequence). CDR3 length: 14 residues. The V end was cut by 8 bases, the J end by 2 bases, with 13 bases between.

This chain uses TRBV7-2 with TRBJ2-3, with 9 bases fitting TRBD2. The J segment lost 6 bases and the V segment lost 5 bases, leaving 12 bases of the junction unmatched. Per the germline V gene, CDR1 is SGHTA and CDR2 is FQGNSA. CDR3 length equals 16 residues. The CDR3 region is CASSGNRRGGQDTQYF. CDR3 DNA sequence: TGTGCCAGCAGCGGAAATAGGCGGGGGGGCCAGGATACGCAGTATTTT.

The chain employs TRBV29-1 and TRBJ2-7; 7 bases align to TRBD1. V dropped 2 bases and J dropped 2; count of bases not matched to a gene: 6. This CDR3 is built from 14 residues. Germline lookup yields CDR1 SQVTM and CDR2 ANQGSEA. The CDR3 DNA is TGCAGCGTTGAACCTAGACAGGGCCCCTACGAGCAGTACTTC. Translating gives CSVEPRQGPYEQYF.

CDR3 residues: CASSLRPRFGTDTQYF. CDR3 coding DNA: TGTGCCAGCAGTCTACGTCCGCGATTTGGCACAGATACGCAGTATTTT. The chain employs TRBV27 and TRBJ2-3; D not certain. Between the trimmed V and J ends, which lost 5 bases and 1 base, there was a span of 16 bases. The CDR3 totals 16 residues. Germline CDR1 MNHEY, CDR2 SMNVEV (reference sequence).

CDR3 sequence reads: CASSDDRDNSPLHF. The CDR3 DNA reads as TGTGCCAGCAGTGACGACAGGGATAATTCACCCCTCCACTTT. The chain carries TRBV2 and TRBJ1-6; 7 nucleotides match TRBD1. In germline, CDR1 is SNHLY, CDR2 FYNNEI. This CDR3 region has 14 residues. V shed 3 bases and J 5 bases; nucleotides not matched to a gene: 1.

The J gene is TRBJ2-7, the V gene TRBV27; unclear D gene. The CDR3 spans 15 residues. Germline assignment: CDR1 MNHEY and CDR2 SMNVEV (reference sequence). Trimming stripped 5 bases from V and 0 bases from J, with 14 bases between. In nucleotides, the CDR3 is TGTGCCAGCAGTGTGAGGCACGTCAGCTCCTACGAGCAGTACTTC. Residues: CASSVRHVSSYEQYF.

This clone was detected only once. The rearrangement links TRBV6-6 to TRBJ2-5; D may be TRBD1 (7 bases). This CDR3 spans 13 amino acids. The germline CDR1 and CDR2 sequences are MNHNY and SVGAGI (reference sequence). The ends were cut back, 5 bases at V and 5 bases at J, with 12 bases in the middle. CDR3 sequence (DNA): TGTGCCAGCAGTCCGACAGGGAGGGAGACCCAGTACTTC. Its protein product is CASSPTGRETQYF.

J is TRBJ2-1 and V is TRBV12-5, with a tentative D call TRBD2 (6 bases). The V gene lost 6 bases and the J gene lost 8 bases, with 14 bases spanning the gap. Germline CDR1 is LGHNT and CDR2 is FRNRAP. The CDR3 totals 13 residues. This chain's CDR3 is CASGPPGADEQFF. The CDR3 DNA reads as TGTGCTAGTGGACCACCGGGAGCCGATGAGCAGTTCTTC.

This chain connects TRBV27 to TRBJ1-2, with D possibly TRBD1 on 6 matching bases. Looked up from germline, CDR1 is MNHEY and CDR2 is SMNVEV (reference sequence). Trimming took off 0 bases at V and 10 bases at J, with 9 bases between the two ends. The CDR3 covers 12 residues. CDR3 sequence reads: CASSLSRGYYTF. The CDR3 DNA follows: TGTGCCAGCAGTTTATCCAGGGGATACTACACCTTC.

CDR3 protein: CASSRNNLAGTTYEQYF. The CDR3 bases are TGTGCCAGCAGCCGAAATAACCTAGCGGGGACAACCTACGAGCAGTACTTC. This chain connects TRBV3-1 (or the pseudogene TRBV3-2) to TRBJ2-7; 9 bases map to TRBD2. The V and J ends lost 4 bases and 2 bases, in that order; junction bases with no gene match: 12. CDR1 is LGHDT, CDR2 YNNKEL, per germline (reference sequence). This CDR3 is built from 17 residues.

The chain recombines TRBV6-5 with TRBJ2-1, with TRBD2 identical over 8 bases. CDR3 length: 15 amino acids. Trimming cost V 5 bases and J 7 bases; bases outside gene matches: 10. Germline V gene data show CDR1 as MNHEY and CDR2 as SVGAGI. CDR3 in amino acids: CASSPPFGRENEQFF. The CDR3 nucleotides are TGTGCCAGCAGTCCACCTTTCGGGAGGGAGAATGAGCAGTTCTTC.

The CDR3 sequence: CASSQETGNYGYTF. Here the CDR3 DNA reads TGTGCCAGCAGCCAAGAAACCGGGAACTATGGCTACACCTTC. The chain has TRBV3-1 (or the pseudogene TRBV3-2) and TRBJ1-2; no clear D. This CDR3 is built from 14 residues. CDR1 LGHDT and CDR2 YNNKEL come from the germline V gene (reference sequence). Trimming cost V 0 bases and J 2 bases, with 7 bases left between them.

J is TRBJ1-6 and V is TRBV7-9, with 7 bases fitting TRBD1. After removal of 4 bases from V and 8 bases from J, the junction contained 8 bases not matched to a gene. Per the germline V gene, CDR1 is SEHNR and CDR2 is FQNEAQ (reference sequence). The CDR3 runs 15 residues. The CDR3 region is CASSSGQAFDSPLHF. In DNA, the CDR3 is TGTGCCAGCAGCTCCGGACAGGCGTTCGATTCACCCCTCCACTTT.

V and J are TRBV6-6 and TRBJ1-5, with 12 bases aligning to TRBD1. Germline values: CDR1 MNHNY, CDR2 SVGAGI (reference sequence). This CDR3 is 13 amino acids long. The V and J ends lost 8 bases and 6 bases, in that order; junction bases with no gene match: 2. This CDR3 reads CASGTGGRQPQHF. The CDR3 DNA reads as TGTGCCAGCGGGACAGGGGGCCGTCAGCCCCAGCATTTT.

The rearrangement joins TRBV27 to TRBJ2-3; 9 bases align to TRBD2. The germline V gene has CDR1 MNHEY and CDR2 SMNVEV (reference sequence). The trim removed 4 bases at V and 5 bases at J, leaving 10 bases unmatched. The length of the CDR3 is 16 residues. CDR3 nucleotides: TGTGCCAGCAGTTCCCCCAGCGGGAGGTCGGGAGATACGCAGTATTTT. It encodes CASSSPSGRSGDTQYF.

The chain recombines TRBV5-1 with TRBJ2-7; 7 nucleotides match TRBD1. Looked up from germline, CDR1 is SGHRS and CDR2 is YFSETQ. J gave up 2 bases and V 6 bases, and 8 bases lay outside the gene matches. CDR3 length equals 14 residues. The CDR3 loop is CASTLRQGAYEQYF. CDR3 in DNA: TGCGCCAGCACCCTGCGGCAGGGGGCCTACGAGCAGTACTTC.

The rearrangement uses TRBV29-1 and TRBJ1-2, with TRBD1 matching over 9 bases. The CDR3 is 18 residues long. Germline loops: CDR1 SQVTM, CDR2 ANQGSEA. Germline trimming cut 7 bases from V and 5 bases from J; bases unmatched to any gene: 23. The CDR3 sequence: CSARSVSTGGKLGYGYTF. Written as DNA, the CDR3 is TGCAGCGCCCGTTCGGTCAGTACAGGGGGCAAGTTAGGGTATGGCTACACCTTC.

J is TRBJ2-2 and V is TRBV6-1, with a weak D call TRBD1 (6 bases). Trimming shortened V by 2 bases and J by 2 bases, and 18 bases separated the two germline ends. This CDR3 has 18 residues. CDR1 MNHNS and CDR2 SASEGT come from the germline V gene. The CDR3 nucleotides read TGTGCCAGCAGTGAATCGGGGCCGATGGACAGCAACACCGGGGAGCTGTTTTTT. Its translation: CASSESGPMDSNTGELFF.

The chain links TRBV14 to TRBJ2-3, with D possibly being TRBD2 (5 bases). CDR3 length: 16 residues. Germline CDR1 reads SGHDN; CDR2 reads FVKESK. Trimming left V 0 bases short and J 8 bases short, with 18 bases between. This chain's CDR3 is CASSQDRLAHPVTQYF. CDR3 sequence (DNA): TGTGCCAGCAGCCAAGACCGTCTAGCCCACCCGGTTACGCAGTATTTT.

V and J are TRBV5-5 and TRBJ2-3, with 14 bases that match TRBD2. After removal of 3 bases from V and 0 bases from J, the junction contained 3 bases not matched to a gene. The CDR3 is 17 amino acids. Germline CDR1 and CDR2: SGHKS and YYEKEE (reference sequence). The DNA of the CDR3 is TGTGCCAGCAGCTCAGGACTAGCGGGGGGCAGCACAGATACGCAGTATTTT. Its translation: CASSSGLAGGSTDTQYF.

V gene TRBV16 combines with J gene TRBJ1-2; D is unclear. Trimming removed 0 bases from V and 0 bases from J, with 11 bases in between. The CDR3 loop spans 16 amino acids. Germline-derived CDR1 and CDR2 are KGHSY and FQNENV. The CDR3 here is CASSQSPVRTNYGYTF. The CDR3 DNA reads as TGTGCCAGCAGCCAATCTCCAGTAAGAACTAACTATGGCTACACCTTC.

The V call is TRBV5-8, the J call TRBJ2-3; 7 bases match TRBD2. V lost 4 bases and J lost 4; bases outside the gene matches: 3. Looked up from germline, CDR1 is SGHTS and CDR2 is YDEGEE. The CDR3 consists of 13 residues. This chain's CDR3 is CASSRTSADTQYF. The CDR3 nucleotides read TGTGCCAGCAGCCGGACTAGTGCAGATACGCAGTATTTT.

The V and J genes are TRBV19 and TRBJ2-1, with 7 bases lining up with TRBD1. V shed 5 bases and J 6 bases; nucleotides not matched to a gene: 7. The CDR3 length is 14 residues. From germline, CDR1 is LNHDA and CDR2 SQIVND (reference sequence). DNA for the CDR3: TGTGCCAGTAGTGCCGGGACAGTGATCAATGAGCAGTTCTTC. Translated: CASSAGTVINEQFF.